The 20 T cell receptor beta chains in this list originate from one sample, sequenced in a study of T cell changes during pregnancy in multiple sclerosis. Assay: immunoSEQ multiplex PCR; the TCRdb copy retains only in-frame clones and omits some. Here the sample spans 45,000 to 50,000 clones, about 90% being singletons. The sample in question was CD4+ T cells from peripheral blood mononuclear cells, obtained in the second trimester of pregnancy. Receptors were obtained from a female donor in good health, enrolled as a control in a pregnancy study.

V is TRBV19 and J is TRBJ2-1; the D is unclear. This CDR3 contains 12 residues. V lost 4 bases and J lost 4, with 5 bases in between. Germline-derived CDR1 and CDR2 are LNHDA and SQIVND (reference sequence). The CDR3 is CASSTQYNEQFF. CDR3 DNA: TGTGCCAGTAGTACCCAATACAATGAGCAGTTCTTC.

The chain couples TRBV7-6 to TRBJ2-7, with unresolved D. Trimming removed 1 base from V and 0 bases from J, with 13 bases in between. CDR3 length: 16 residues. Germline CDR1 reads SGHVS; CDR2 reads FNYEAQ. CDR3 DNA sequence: TGTGCCAGCAGCTTAGGGTACTCAAGAAACTCCTACGAGCAGTACTTC. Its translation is CASSLGYSRNSYEQYF. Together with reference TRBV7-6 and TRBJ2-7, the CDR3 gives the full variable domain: GAGVSQSPRYKVTKRGQDVALRCDPISGHVSLYWYRQALGQGPEFLTYFNYEAQQDKSGLPNDRFSAERPEGSISTLTIQRTEQRDSAMYRCASSLGYSRNSYEQYFGPGTRLTVT.

This CDR3 is CASSREGVGEAFF. CDR3 DNA: TGTGCCAGCAGCAGAGAGGGGGTAGGTGAAGCTTTCTTT. This chain connects TRBV11-3 to TRBJ1-1, with a tentative D call TRBD1 (6 bases). CDR3 length: 13 residues. CDR1 SGHNT and CDR2 YENEEA come from the germline V gene. V was trimmed by 5 bases and J by 7 bases, leaving 14 bases between them.

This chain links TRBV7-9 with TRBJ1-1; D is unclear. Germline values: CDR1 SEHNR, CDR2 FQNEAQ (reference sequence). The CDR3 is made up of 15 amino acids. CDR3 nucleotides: TGTGCTTACAAACCCGGTGCAGGCAGGAACACTGAAGCTTTCTTT. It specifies CAYKPGAGRNTEAFF.

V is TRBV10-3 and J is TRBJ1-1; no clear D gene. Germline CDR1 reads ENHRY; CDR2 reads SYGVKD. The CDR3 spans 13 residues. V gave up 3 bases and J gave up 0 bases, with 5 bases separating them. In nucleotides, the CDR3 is TGTGCCATCAGTGACCAGGTGAACACTGAAGCTTTCTTT. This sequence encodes CAISDQVNTEAFF.

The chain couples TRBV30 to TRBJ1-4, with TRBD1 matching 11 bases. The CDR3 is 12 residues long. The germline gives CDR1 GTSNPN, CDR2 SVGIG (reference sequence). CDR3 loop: CVGQGASEKLFF. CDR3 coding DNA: TGTGTTGGACAGGGGGCGAGTGAAAAACTGTTTTTT.

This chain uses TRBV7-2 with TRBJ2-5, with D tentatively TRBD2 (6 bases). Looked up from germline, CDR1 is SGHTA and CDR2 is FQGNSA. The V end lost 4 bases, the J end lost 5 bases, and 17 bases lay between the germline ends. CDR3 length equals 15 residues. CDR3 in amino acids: CASSSDGRPEETQYF. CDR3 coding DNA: TGTGCCAGCAGCTCGGACGGGAGACCGGAGGAGACCCAGTACTTC.

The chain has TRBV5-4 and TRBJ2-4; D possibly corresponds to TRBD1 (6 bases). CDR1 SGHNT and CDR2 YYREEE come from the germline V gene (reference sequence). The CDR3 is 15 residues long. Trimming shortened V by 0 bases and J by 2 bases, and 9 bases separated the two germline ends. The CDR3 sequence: CASSLAGVSKNIQYF. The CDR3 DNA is TGTGCCAGCAGCTTGGCAGGGGTTTCCAAAAACATTCAGTACTTC.

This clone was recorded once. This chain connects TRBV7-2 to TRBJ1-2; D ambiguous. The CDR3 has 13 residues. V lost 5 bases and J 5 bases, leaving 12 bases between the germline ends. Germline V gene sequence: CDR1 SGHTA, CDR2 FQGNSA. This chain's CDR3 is CASSPFEWYGYTF. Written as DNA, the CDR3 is TGTGCCAGCAGCCCCTTTGAGTGGTATGGCTACACCTTC.

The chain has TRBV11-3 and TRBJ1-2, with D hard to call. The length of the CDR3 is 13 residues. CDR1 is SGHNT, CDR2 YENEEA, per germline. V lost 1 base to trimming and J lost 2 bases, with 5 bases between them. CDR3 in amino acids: CASSLVENYGYTF. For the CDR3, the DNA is TGTGCCAGCAGCTTAGTAGAGAACTATGGCTACACCTTC.

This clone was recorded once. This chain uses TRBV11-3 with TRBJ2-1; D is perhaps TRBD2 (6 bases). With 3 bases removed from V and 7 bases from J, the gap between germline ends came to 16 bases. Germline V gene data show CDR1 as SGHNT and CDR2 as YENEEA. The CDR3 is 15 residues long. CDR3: CASSFGTGYGNEQFF. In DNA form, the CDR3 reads TGTGCCAGCAGCTTTGGGACTGGCTATGGGAATGAGCAGTTCTTC.

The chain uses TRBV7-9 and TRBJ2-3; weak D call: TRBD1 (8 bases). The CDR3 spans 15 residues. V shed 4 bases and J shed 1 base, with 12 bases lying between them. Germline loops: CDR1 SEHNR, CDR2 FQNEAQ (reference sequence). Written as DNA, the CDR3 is TGTGCCAGCAGCTCAGCGGGACAGGGCACAGATACGCAGTATTTT. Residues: CASSSAGQGTDTQYF.

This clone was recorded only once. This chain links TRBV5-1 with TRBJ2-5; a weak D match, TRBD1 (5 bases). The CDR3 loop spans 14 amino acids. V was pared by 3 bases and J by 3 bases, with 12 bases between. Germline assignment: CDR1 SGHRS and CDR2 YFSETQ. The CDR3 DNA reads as TGCGCCAGCAGCTCGTGGGGCTATAAAGAGACCCAGTACTTC. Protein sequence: CASSSWGYKETQYF.

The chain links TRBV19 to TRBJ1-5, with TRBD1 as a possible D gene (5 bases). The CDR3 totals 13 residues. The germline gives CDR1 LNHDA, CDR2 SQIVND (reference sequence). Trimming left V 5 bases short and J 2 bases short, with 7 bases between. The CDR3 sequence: CASSVTGNQPQHF. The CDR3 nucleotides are TGTGCCAGTAGTGTGACAGGCAATCAGCCCCAGCATTTT. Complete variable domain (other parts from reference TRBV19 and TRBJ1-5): DGGITQSPKYLFRKEGQNVTLSCEQNLNHDAMYWYRQDPGQGLRLIYYSQIVNDFQKGDIAEGYSVSREKKESFPLTVTSAQKNPTAFYLCASSVTGNQPQHFGDGTRLSIL.

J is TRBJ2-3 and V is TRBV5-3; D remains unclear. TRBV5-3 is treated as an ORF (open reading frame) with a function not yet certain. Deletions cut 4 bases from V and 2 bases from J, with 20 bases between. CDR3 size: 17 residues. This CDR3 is CARSNPVVSDNTDTQYF. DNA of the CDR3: TGTGCCAGAAGCAACCCCGTGGTCTCTGACAACACAGATACGCAGTATTTT.

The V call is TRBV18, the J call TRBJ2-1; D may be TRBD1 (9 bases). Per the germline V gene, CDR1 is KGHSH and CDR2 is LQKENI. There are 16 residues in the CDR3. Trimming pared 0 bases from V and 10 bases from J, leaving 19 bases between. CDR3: CASSPPSGTGLGEQFF. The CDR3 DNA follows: TGTGCCAGCTCACCACCTAGCGGGACAGGGTTAGGGGAGCAGTTCTTC.

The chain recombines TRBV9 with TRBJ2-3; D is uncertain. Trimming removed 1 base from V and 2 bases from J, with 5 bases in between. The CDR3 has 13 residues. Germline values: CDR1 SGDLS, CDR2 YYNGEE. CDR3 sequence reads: CASSVIDTDTQYF. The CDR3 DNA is TGTGCCAGCAGCGTAATAGACACAGATACGCAGTATTTT.

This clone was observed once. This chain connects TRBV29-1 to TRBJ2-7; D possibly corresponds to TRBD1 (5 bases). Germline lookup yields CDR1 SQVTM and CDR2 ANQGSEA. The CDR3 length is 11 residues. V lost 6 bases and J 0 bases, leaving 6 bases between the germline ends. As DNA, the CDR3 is TGCAGCGTGACAGACTCCTACGAGCAGTACTTC. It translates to CSVTDSYEQYF.

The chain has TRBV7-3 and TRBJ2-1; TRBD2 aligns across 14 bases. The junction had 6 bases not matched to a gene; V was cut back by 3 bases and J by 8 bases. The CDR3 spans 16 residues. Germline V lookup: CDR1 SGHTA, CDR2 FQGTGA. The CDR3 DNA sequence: TGTGCCAGCAGCTTTACCCCGGGACTAGCGGGGGATGAGCAGTTCTTC. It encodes CASSFTPGLAGDEQFF.

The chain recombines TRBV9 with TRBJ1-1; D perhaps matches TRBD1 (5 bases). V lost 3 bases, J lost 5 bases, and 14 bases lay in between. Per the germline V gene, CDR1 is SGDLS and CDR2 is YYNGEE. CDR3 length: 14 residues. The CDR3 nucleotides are TGTGCCAGCAGCGCAGAAGCGGGACGAACTGAAGCTTTCTTT. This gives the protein CASSAEAGRTEAFF.